This T cell receptor (beta chain) appears in the sequencing data of a study of regulatory T cells in long-lasting Graves disease. Study-wide results and limits: A greater number of public clonotypes (approximately 2,500) was shared by persistent patients than by new patients (over 900).

Trimming took off 3 bases at V and 1 base at J, with 9 bases between the two ends. The germline V gene has CDR1 MNHEY and CDR2 SMNVEV (reference sequence). The CDR3 has 14 residues. This clonotype was counted ten times or more. The antigen is unknown. TCR beta libraries were built with iRepertoire HTBI primers and Arm-PCR of CDR3 regions. TCRdb processed the multiplex PCR reads anew with MiXCR; each CDR3 protein has one entry. Of approximately 230,000 distinct CDR3 sequences listed, 18% were seen once; the top ten hold 22%. Time point defined: newly diagnosed GD, antithyroid drugs for less than 3 months. After RNA was extracted from PBMCs, the TCR library was made from it.

The chain carries TRBV27 and TRBJ1-2, with D possibly being TRBD1 (5 bases). The TCR comes from a female donor with Graves disease. Sequenced material: peripheral blood mononuclear cells (PBMCs), taken at new diagnosis, from a patient treated with antithyroid drugs. The CDR3 is CASSFRGLNYGYTF. The CDR3 DNA reads as TGTGCCAGCAGTTTCCGGGGACTTAACTATGGCTACACCTTC.